This TCR beta chain comes out of a study of identical twins' blood T cells (dated by TCRdb to about 2013). Regarding the complete study: The approximately 12 libraries, six for the alpha chain and six for the beta chain, together yielded about 52 million Illumina reads. The study compared TCR alpha and beta chain repertoires of three pairs of monozygous twins using next-generation sequencing to assess genetic influence on repertoire formation. Here is what the overall study found, with its caveats: The number of CDR3 clonotypes shared between two donors was mainly determined by the product of the cloneset sizes of the two donors, and no clear deviation from this trend was shown by twins. Because the twins were reared together, environmental influences could not be ruled out as the explanation for twin similarity. V gene usage was reported to be markedly more similar within twin pairs than between unrelated donors, even among non-selected out-of-frame TCRbeta clonotypes. Validation by independent studies was stated to be required for the proposed role of the TCRalpha J segment in MHC recognition during thymic selection. Among the most abundant TCRbeta clonotypes, each donor shared more CDR3 sequences with her twin than with unrelated donors.

The library was generated by 5' RACE. TCRdb lists the instrument as Illumina Genome Analyzer IIx. The RNA-based TCR cDNA libraries were made using a previously described protocol that was modified in several ways. To prevent cross-contamination, barcodes specific to each sample were added to both ends of every TCR cDNA library during cDNA synthesis and amplification. As for how the authors treated the data: Between about 95,000 and nearly 500,000 clonotypes were identified per individual, and roughly 2 to 4 million CDR3-containing reads were obtained per library. After reads with improper barcode index combinations were thrown out, a cloneset for each library was built using the MiTCR software. While assembling CDR3 clonotypes, MiTCR corrected PCR and sequencing errors and either filtered or rescued low-quality reads. Artificial out-of-frame clonotypes were mapped to in-frame sequences, with one indel allowed in the CDR3, and then removed. Similarity of V and J gene usage between donors was measured as Jensen-Shannon divergence divided by mean entropy. Clones were called with MiXCR by TCRdb after fastp trimmed the public reads at Q25, and only in-frame beta chains were retained. Each entry merges the rows of one CDR3 protein and shows their most common DNA and genes. It is TCRdb's table, rather than the study itself, that gives the V and J calls and clone size. This sample gives hundreds of thousands of distinct CDR3 sequences in total; about 28% of them show up just once. The top ten clonotypes cover around 5.6% of the sample.

CDR1 and CDR2, per the germline V gene, are SGHTA and FQGNSA. Reading from cysteine to phenylalanine, the CDR3 counts 15 amino acids. Here the CDR3 DNA is all that survives: 45 bases in frame from base 1. Trimming removed 1 base from V and 5 bases from J, leaving 14 bases between the germline ends. About this clonotype itself: Its specific antigen is unknown. No much larger clone is present one base from it, and per-base qualities are unavailable.

The donors were six healthy women who made up three monozygous twin pairs. All three twin pairs had been reared together and were thought likely to have met the same infectious agents and vaccines. TCR cDNA libraries were prepared from RNA that was isolated from peripheral blood mononuclear cells. The chain was built from TRBV7-2 and TRBJ1-1; TRBD1 might be the D gene, on 6 matching bases. The TCR was taken from a woman aged 18-55 years in good health. Material for sequencing was PBMCs. The nucleotide sequence reads TGTGCCAGCAGCTTAGATTGGGGAAGGGGGACTGAAGCTTTCTTT. This sequence encodes CASSLDWGRGTEAFF. The reference TRBV7-2 and TRBJ1-1 proteins fill in what lies around the CDR3, so the full variable domain reads GAGVSQSPSNKVTEKGKDVELRCDPISGHTALYWYRQSLGQGLEFLIYFQGNSAPDKSGLPSDRFSAERTGGSVSTLTIQRTQQEDSAVYLCASSLDWGRGTEAFFGQGTRLTVV.